The sequence of this T cell receptor (beta chain) was determined in a study of CD8+ T cells in alopecia areata. Treatment of the sample: oral pan-JAK inhibitor, 5-10 mg twice daily. Patients with alopecia areata provided lesional scalp punch biopsies as well as peripheral blood. Cell sorting was applied to PBMCs, and CD4+ and CD8+ T cells were collected. From germline, CDR1 is SGHRS and CDR2 YFSETQ. This CDR3 has 15 amino acids. Trimming took 0 bases from V and 1 from J, leaving 10 bases between them. TCR sequencing used cDNA made by reverse transcription of extracted RNA. Clones were read by immunoSEQ multiplex PCR, and TCRdb kept only the in-frame ones, dropping some. Counted here are about 97,000 clones, about 60% occurring once; the ten biggest clones make up 16%.

This sequence was found in a human donor with alopecia areata. The chain couples TRBV5-1 to TRBJ1-1; no reliable D call. The material was CD8+ T cells sorted from blood, obtained at roughly week 58, from a patient treated with tofacitinib. CDR3 residues: CASSLAPSGNTEAFF. As DNA, the CDR3 is TGCGCCAGCAGCTTGGCACCTTCGGGGAACACTGAAGCTTTCTTT. The complete variable domain, with remaining parts taken from reference TRBV5-1 and TRBJ1-1, reads KAGVTQTPRYLIKTRGQQVTLSCSPISGHRSVSWYQQTPGQGLQFLFEYFSETQRNKGNFPGRFSGRQFSNSRSEMNVSTLELGDSALYLCASSLAPSGNTEAFFGQGTRLTVV.